This T cell receptor beta chain is drawn from a study of CD8+CD57+ T cells in acquired aplastic anemia. Sequencing involved patients with CD8+CD57+ cell expansion previously shown by flow cytometry. Genomic DNA, the template, was used for profiling of the TCR beta VDJ and CDR3. TCRdb fed the reads into MiXCR, producing one record per CDR3 protein. The sample has about 180,000 distinct CDR3 sequences; 48% are singletons. Germline CDR1 is DFQATT and CDR2 is SNEGSKA (reference sequence). The CDR3 has 11 residues. The V end was cut by 4 bases, the J end by 6 bases, with 10 bases between. This clonotype was obtained from a human donor with aplastic anemia. The chain has TRBV20-1 and TRBJ2-7, with D hard to call. Sequencing was carried out using sorted CD4+, CD8+, or CD8+CD57+ T cells (not recorded which) from PBMCs. The CDR3 spells CSATLVGEQYF. Here the CDR3 DNA reads TGCAGTGCTACCCTAGTAGGCGAGCAGTACTTC.